One and the same sample provided the 18 T cell receptor beta chains below, sequenced in a study of blood T cell repertoires in COVID-19. Clones were read by immunoSEQ multiplex PCR, and TCRdb kept only the in-frame ones, dropping some. Of about 210,000 clones in the sample, around 82% are singletons; the top ten hold roughly 4.5%. The material sequenced was PBMCs or T cells enriched from blood (not recorded which). All receptors come from a man aged 25 to 45 with acute COVID-19.

V usage is TRBV5-1 and J usage is TRBJ2-5; 7 nucleotides match TRBD2. Germline V lookup: CDR1 SGHRS, CDR2 YFSETQ. CDR3 length equals 15 residues. Germline trimming cut 0 bases from V and 3 bases from J; bases unmatched to any gene: 5. The CDR3 protein is CASSLALAEKETQYF. The CDR3, as DNA: TGCGCCAGCAGCTTGGCCCTAGCGGAAAAAGAGACCCAGTACTTC.

This clone has only one observation. The chain combines TRBV5-4 with TRBJ1-4, with 8 bases matching TRBD1. Germline V CDR1 and CDR2: SGHNT, YYREEE (reference sequence). This CDR3 comprises 14 residues. V was clipped by 3 bases and J by 6 bases; unmatched bases: 4. The CDR3 protein is CASSSVGQDEKLFF. As DNA, the CDR3 is TGTGCCAGCAGCTCTGTGGGACAGGATGAAAAACTGTTTTTT.

This clone was seen only a few times. CDR3 protein: CASSLAPASGGLNTQYF. The CDR3 DNA follows: TGTGCCAGCAGCTTAGCCCCGGCTAGCGGGGGCTTAAATACGCAGTATTTT. The V and J genes are TRBV7-7 and TRBJ2-3; 10 bases fit TRBD2. The CDR3 extends over 17 amino acids. The J segment lost 7 bases and the V segment lost 0 bases, leaving 10 bases of the junction unmatched. Germline loops: CDR1 SSHAT, CDR2 FNYEAQ (reference sequence).

The rearrangement joins TRBV29-1 to TRBJ2-3, with 7 bases matching TRBD2. The trim removed 3 bases at V and 3 bases at J, leaving 3 bases unmatched. The CDR3 length is 13 residues. Germline V CDR1 and CDR2: SQVTM, ANQGSEA. CDR3 residues: CSVDRRGTDTQYF. CDR3 in DNA: TGCAGCGTTGATCGGCGGGGGACAGATACGCAGTATTTT.

The chain has TRBV2 and TRBJ2-1, with D possibly TRBD2 on 6 matching bases. The V and J ends lost 3 bases and 2 bases respectively, with 8 bases between them. The CDR3 is 14 residues long. Germline CDR1 SNHLY, CDR2 FYNNEI. The CDR3 sequence is CASSEGLAYNEQFF. The DNA for the CDR3 is TGTGCCAGCAGTGAGGGACTTGCCTACAATGAGCAGTTCTTC.

This chain joins TRBV19 and TRBJ2-7, with a tentative D call TRBD2 (6 bases). This CDR3 comprises 15 residues. CDR1 and CDR2 (germline): LNHDA, SQIVND (reference sequence). The germline V and J ends were trimmed by 3 bases and 7 bases, with 19 bases remaining between them. The CDR3 DNA reads TGTGCCAGTAGTATGACTGGCGGGGTCTTTCAGGAGCAGTACTTC. As protein: CASSMTGGVFQEQYF.

The chain is built from TRBV11-2 and TRBJ1-1; D unresolved. Trimming took 2 bases from V and 0 from J, leaving 10 bases between them. The CDR3 runs 15 residues. Per the germline V gene, CDR1 is SGHAT and CDR2 is FQNNGV. The DNA for the CDR3 is TGTGCCAGCAGCTTATCTAGGAACCTGAACACTGAAGCTTTCTTT. Protein product: CASSLSRNLNTEAFF.

This clone was seen only a few times. The chain uses TRBV5-1 and TRBJ2-7, with a weak D call TRBD1 (6 bases). With 3 bases removed from V and 6 bases from J, the gap between germline ends came to 13 bases. The CDR3 length is 13 residues. The V gene's germline CDR1 is SGHRS and CDR2 YFSETQ. The CDR3 loop reads CASSSTGLGEQYF. The CDR3 DNA reads TGCGCCAGCAGCTCAACAGGGCTTGGCGAGCAGTACTTC. The variable domain in full, with the rest retrieved from reference TRBV5-1 and TRBJ2-7, is KAGVTQTPRYLIKTRGQQVTLSCSPISGHRSVSWYQQTPGQGLQFLFEYFSETQRNKGNFPGRFSGRQFSNSRSEMNVSTLELGDSALYLCASSSTGLGEQYFGPGTRLTVT.

The chain is built from TRBV7-7 and TRBJ2-3; a weak D match, TRBD1 (7 bases). CDR3 size: 15 residues. The V end was cut by 2 bases, the J end by 1 base, with 10 bases between. The germline gives CDR1 SSHAT, CDR2 FNYEAQ (reference sequence). CDR3 protein: CASSLTGEGTDTQYF. The CDR3 bases are TGTGCCAGCAGCTTAACAGGGGAGGGCACAGATACGCAGTATTTT.

The V gene is TRBV12-5, the J gene TRBJ2-1, with D tentatively TRBD1 (5 bases). Between the trimmed V and J ends, which lost 5 bases and 10 bases, there was a span of 15 bases. The CDR3 length is 13 residues. Germline values: CDR1 LGHNT, CDR2 FRNRAP. CDR3 nucleotides: TGTGCTAGTGGTCCACCCCAGGGAAGGGAGCAGTTCTTC. This encodes CASGPPQGREQFF.

The chain links TRBV19 to TRBJ1-3; D is unclear. The CDR3 extends over 12 amino acids. Germline CDR1 reads LNHDA; CDR2 reads SQIVND (reference sequence). Trimming removed 4 bases at V and 7 bases at J, with 8 bases between. The DNA for the CDR3 is TGTGCCAGTAGTACCCCGGAGAACACCATATATTTT. This translates into CASSTPENTIYF.

This chain links TRBV3-1 (or the pseudogene TRBV3-2) with TRBJ1-2; possible D gene TRBD1, 6 bases. CDR3 length: 17 residues. Germline assignment: CDR1 LGHDT and CDR2 YNNKEL (reference sequence). Trimming shortened V by 5 bases and J by 7 bases, and 26 bases separated the two germline ends. The CDR3 loop is CASSDHFRFRGQGGYTF. The CDR3 region has the DNA TGTGCCAGCAGCGACCACTTTAGGTTCAGGGGCCAAGGTGGCTACACCTTC.

The rearrangement uses TRBV4-1 and TRBJ1-2, with D possibly TRBD1 on 6 matching bases. Trimming removed 1 base at V and 7 bases at J, with 10 bases between. CDR3 length equals 13 residues. The germline V gene has CDR1 MGHRA and CDR2 YSYEKL. The DNA for the CDR3 is TGCGCCAGCAGCCAAGTGGGGGCGCGTGGCTACACCTTC. Residues: CASSQVGARGYTF.

The chain couples TRBV19 to TRBJ2-7; unclear D gene. Germline V gene data show CDR1 as LNHDA and CDR2 as SQIVND (reference sequence). CDR3 length: 13 amino acids. V lost 0 bases, J lost 6 bases, and 9 bases lay in between. The CDR3 bases are TGTGCCAGTAGTATAGATCGGGTTTCCGAGCAGTACTTC. It translates to CASSIDRVSEQYF.

This clone has a single count. The chain carries TRBV28 and TRBJ2-7; TRBD2 is a possible D gene (5 bases). Germline CDR1 reads MDHEN; CDR2 reads SYDVKM. Trimming pared 5 bases from V and 2 bases from J, leaving 13 bases between. The CDR3 covers 14 residues. CDR3 in DNA: TGTGCCAGCAGTATTGGAGACGGGACCTACGAGCAGTACTTC. This sequence encodes CASSIGDGTYEQYF. The entire variable domain, with the rest obtained from reference TRBV28 and TRBJ2-7, is as follows: DVKVTQSSRYLVKRTGEKVFLECVQDMDHENMFWYRQDPGLGLRLIYFSYDVKMKEKGDIPEGYSVSREKKERFSLILESASTNQTSMYLCASSIGDGTYEQYFGPGTRLTVT.

This rearrangement joins TRBV5-1 to TRBJ2-1; 8 nucleotides agree with TRBD1. The CDR3 is 14 residues long. V lost 1 base, J lost 7 bases, and 4 bases stayed unmatched. Germline assignment: CDR1 SGHRS and CDR2 YFSETQ. Here the CDR3 reads CASSLQGAVNEQFF. The CDR3 DNA sequence: TGCGCCAGCAGCTTGCAGGGGGCGGTAAATGAGCAGTTCTTC. Full variable domain (outside the CDR3, taken from reference TRBV5-1 and TRBJ2-1): KAGVTQTPRYLIKTRGQQVTLSCSPISGHRSVSWYQQTPGQGLQFLFEYFSETQRNKGNFPGRFSGRQFSNSRSEMNVSTLELGDSALYLCASSLQGAVNEQFFGPGTRLTVL.

The chain links TRBV25-1 to TRBJ1-1; 7 bases agree with TRBD1. V lost 8 bases to trimming and J lost 2 bases; unmatched junction nucleotides: 2. CDR3 size: 12 residues. The V gene's germline CDR1 is MGHDK and CDR2 SYGVNS. CDR3 residues: CASGQANTEAFF. CDR3 DNA sequence: TGTGCCAGCGGACAGGCCAACACTGAAGCTTTCTTT.

The chain links TRBV27 to TRBJ1-6; 11 bases are a match to TRBD1. CDR1 and CDR2 (germline): MNHEY, SMNVEV (reference sequence). The CDR3 sequence is 13 residues long. Trimming cost V 8 bases and J 15 bases; bases outside gene matches: 9. The CDR3 reads CASGPGTGGRLHF. The CDR3 DNA reads as TGTGCCAGCGGTCCCGGGACAGGGGGGCGCCTCCACTTT.